This TCR beta chain comes out of a study of blood T cell repertoires in COVID-19. The data were produced by immunoSEQ multiplex PCR, yet TCRdb's version contains in-frame clones alone and is incomplete. This sample carries 250,000 to 350,000 clones, approximately 83% of them seen once, and the ten largest clones take approximately 2%. CDR1 is LNHNV, CDR2 YYDKDF, per germline (reference sequence). The CDR3 has 16 amino acids. V lost 3 bases and J lost 11; bases outside the gene matches: 17. Sequenced: peripheral blood. This chain joins TRBV15 and TRBJ1-1, with TRBD1 matching 8 bases. This TCR was sampled from a woman under 40 who had recovered from COVID-19. The CDR3 coding sequence is TGTGCCACCAGCAGCCTCCAGGGGGCCGGGCCGGCTGGGGCTTTCTTT. This translates into CATSSLQGAGPAGAFF.